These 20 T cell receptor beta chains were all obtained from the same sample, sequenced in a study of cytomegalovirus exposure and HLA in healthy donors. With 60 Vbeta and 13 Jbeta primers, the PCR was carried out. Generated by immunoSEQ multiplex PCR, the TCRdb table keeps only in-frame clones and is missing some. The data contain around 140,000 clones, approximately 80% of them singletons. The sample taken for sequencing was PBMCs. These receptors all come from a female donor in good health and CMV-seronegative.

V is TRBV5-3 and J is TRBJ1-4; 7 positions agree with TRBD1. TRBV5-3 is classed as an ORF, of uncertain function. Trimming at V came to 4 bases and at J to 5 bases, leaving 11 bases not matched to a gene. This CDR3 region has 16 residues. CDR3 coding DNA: TGTGCCAGAAGCACCGACAGGGAGGTAGTGAATGAAAAACTGTTTTTT. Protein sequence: CARSTDREVVNEKLFF.

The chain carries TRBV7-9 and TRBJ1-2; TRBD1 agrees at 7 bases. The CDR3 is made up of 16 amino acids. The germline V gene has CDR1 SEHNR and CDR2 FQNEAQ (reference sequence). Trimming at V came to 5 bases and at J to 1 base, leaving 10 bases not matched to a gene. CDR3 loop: CASSPTDRRINYGYTF. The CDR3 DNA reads TGTGCCAGCAGCCCTACGGACAGGAGAATTAACTATGGCTACACCTTC.

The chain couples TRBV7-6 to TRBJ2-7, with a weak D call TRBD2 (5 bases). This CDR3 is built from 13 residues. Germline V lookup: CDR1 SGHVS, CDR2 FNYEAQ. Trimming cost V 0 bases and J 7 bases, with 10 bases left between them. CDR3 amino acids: CASSLAGEEEQYF. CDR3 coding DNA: TGTGCCAGCAGCTTAGCGGGAGAGGAAGAGCAGTACTTC.

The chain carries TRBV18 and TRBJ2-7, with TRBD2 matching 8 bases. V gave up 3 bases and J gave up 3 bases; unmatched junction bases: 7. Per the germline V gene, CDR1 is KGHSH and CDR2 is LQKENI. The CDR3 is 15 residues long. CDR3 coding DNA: TGTGCCAGCTCACCCGGGACTAGAGGAGGCTACGAGCAGTACTTC. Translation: CASSPGTRGGYEQYF.

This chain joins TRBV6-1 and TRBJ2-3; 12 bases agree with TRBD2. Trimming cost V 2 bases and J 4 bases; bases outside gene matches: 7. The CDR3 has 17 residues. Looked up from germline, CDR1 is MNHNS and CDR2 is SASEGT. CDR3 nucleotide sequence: TGTGCCAGCAGTGAAAGGTTGACTAGCGGGAGCGCAGATACGCAGTATTTT. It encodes CASSERLTSGSADTQYF.

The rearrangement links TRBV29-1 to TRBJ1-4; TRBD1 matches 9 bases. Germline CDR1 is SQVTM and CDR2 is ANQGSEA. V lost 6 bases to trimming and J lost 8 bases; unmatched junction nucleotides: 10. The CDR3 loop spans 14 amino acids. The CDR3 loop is CSVGQGRAWEKLFF. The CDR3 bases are TGCAGCGTCGGACAGGGGCGCGCTTGGGAAAAACTGTTTTTT.

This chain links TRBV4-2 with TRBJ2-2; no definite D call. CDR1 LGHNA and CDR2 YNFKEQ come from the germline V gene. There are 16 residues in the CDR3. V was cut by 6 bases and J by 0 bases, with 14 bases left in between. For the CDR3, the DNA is TGTGCCAGCAGACCCTCGATGGCTTCGAACACCGGGGAGCTGTTTTTT. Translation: CASRPSMASNTGELFF.

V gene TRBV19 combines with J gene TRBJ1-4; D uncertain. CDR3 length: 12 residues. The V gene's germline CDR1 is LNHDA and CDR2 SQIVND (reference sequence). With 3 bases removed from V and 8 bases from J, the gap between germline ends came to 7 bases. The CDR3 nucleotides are TGTGCCAGTAGTATCCGAGGGGAAAAACTGTTTTTT. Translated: CASSIRGEKLFF.

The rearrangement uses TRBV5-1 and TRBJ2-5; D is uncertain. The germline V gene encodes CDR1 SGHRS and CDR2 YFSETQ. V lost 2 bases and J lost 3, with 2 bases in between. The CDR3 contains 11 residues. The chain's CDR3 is CASSFEETQYF. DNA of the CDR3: TGCGCCAGCAGCTTCGAAGAGACCCAGTACTTC.

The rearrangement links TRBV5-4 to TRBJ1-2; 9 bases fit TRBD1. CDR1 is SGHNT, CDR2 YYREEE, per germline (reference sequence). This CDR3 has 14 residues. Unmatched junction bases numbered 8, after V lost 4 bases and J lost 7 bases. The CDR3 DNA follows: TGTGCCAGCAGCACAGACAGGGGGATGGGTGGCTACACCTTC. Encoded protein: CASSTDRGMGGYTF.

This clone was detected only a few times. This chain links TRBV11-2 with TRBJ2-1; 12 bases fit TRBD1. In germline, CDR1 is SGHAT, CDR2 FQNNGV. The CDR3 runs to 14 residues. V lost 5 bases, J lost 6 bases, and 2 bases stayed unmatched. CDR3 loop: CASSRDRGRNEQFF. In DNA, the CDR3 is TGTGCCAGCAGCCGGGACAGGGGGCGCAATGAGCAGTTCTTC. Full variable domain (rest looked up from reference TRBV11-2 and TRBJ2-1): EAGVAQSPRYKIIEKRQSVAFWCNPISGHATLYWYQQILGQGPKLLIQFQNNGVVDDSQLPKDRFSAERLKGVDSTLKIQPAKLEDSAVYLCASSRDRGRNEQFFGPGTRLTVL.

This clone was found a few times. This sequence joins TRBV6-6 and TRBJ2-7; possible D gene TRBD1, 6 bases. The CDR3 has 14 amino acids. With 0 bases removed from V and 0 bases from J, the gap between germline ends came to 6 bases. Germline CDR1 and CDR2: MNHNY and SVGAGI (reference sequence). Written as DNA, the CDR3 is TGTGCCAGCAGTTACTCGGACAGCTCCTACGAGCAGTACTTC. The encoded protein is CASSYSDSSYEQYF.

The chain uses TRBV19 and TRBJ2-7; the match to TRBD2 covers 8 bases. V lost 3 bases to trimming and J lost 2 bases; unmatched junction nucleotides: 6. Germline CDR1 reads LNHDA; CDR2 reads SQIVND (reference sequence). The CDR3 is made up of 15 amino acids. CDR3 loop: CASSIRGGLTYEQYF. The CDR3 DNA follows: TGTGCCAGTAGTATTCGGGGGGGACTTACCTACGAGCAGTACTTC.

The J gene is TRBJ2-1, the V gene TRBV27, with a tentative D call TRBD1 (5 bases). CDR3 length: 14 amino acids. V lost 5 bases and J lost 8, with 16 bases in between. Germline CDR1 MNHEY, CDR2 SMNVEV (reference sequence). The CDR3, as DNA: TGTGCCAGCAGTCCCGACCCCGACAGCGATGAGCAGTTCTTC. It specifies CASSPDPDSDEQFF.

The CDR3 region is CASSQTGQGIADTQYF. DNA of the CDR3: TGCGCCAGCAGCCAAACGGGACAGGGGATCGCAGATACGCAGTATTTT. V is TRBV4-1 and J is TRBJ2-3, with 10 bases matching TRBD1. Germline CDR1 MGHRA, CDR2 YSYEKL. Germline trimming cut 2 bases from V and 4 bases from J; bases unmatched to any gene: 6. This CDR3 comprises 16 residues.

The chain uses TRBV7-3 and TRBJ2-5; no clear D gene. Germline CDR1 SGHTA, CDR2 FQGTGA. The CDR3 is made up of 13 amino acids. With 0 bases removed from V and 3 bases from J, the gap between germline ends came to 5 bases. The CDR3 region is CASSLTQKETQYF. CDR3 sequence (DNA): TGTGCCAGCAGCTTAACACAGAAAGAGACCCAGTACTTC.

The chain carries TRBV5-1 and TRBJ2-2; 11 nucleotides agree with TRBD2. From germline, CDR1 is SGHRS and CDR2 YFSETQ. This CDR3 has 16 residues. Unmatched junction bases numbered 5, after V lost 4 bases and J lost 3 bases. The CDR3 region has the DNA TGCGCCAGCAGCGGCGGGACTAGCGGCTACACCGGGGAGCTGTTTTTT. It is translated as CASSGGTSGYTGELFF.

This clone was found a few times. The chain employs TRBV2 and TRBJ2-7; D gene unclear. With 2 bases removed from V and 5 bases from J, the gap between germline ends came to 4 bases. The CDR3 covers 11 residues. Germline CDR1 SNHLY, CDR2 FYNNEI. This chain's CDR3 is CASSEQNEQYF. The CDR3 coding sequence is TGTGCCAGCAGTGAACAGAACGAGCAGTACTTC. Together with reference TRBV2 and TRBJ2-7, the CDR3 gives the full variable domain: EPEVTQTPSHQVTQMGQEVILRCVPISNHLYFYWYRQILGQKVEFLVSFYNNEISEKSEIFDDQFSVERPDGSNFTLKIRSTKLEDSAMYFCASSEQNEQYFGPGTRLTVT.

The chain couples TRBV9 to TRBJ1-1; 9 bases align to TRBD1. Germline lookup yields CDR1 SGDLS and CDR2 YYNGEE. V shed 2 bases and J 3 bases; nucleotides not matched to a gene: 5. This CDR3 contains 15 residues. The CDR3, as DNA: TGTGCCAGCAGCGTTTCCCGGGACAGGGACACTGAAGCTTTCTTT. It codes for CASSVSRDRDTEAFF.

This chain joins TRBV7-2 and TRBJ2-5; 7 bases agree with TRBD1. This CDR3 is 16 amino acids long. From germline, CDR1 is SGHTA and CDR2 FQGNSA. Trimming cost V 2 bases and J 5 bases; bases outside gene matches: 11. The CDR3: CASSLYKGAFSETQYF. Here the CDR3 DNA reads TGTGCCAGCAGCTTATACAAGGGGGCGTTTTCGGAGACCCAGTACTTC.